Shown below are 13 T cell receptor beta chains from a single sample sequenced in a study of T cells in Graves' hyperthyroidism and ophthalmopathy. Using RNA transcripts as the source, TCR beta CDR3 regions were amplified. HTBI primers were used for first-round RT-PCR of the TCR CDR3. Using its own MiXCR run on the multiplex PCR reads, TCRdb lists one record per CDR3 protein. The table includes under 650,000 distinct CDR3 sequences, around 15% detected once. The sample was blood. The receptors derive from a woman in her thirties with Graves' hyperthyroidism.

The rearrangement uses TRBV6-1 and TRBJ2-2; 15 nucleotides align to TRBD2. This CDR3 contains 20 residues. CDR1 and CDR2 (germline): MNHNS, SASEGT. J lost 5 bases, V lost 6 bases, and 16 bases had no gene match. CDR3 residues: CASRPTAGLAGGARTGELFF. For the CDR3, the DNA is TGTGCCAGCAGGCCGACCGCGGGACTAGCGGGAGGTGCGAGAACCGGGGAGCTGTTTTTT.

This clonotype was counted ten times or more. CDR3: CASSRTIYEQYF. The CDR3 region has the DNA TGTGCCAGCAGCCGCACTATATACGAGCAGTACTTC. This chain connects TRBV3-1 to TRBJ2-7, with unresolved D. Trimming pared 4 bases from V and 4 bases from J, leaving 8 bases between. The CDR3 has 12 residues. The germline V gene encodes CDR1 LGHDT and CDR2 YNNKEL (reference sequence).

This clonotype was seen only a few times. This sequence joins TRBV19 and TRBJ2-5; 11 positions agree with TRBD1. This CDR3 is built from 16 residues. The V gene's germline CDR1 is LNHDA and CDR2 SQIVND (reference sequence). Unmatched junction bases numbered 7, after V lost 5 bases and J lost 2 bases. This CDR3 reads CASSWGQGGGQETQYF. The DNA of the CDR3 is TGTGCCAGTAGTTGGGGACAGGGGGGGGGGCAAGAGACCCAGTACTTC.

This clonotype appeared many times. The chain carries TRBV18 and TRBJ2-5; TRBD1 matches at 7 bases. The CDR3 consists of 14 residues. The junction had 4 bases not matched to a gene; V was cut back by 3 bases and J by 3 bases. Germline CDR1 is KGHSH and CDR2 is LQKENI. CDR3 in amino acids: CASSPSGTEETQYF. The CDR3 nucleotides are TGTGCCAGCTCACCGTCCGGGACAGAAGAGACCCAGTACTTC.

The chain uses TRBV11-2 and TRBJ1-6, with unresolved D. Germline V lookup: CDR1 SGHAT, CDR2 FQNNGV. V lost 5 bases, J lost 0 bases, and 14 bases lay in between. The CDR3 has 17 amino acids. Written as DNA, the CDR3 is TGTGCCAGCAGCCCCGGTGAGCAGAGCTCCTATAATTCACCCCTCCACTTT. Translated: CASSPGEQSSYNSPLHF.

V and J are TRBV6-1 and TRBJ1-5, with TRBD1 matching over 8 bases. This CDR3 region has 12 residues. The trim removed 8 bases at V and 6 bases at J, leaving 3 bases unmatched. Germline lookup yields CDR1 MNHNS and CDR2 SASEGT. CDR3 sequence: CASGQGSQPQHF. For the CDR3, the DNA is TGTGCCAGCGGACAGGGAAGTCAGCCCCAGCATTTT.

CDR3 DNA: TGCAGTGCTAGAACAGCGGGCCCGCCCTACGAGCAGTACTTC. Its protein product is CSARTAGPPYEQYF. V gene TRBV20-1 combines with J gene TRBJ2-7, with a tentative D call TRBD2 (6 bases). V dropped 2 bases and J dropped 2 bases, with 13 bases sitting between them. The germline V gene has CDR1 DFQATT and CDR2 SNEGSKA (reference sequence). There are 14 residues in the CDR3.

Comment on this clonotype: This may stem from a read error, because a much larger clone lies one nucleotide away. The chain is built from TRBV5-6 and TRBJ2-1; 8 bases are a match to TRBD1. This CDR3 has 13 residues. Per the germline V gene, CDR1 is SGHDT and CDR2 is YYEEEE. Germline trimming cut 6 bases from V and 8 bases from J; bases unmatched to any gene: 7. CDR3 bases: TGTGCCAGCAACTTTGGACAGGGCTATGAGCAGTTCTTC. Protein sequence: CASNFGQGYEQFF.

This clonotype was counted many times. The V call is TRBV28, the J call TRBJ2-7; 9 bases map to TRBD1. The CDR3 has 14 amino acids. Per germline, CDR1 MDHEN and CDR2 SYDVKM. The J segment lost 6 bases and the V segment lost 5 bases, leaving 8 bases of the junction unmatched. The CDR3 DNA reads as TGTGCCAGCAGTCTCAGCAAACAGGGGGCCGAGCAGTACTTC. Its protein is CASSLSKQGAEQYF.

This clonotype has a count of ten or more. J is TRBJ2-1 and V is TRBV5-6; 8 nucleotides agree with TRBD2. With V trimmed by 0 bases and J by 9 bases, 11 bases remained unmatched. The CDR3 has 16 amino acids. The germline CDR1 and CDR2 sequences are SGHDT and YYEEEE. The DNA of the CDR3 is TGTGCCAGCAGCTTGGGGCTAGCGGGCCTCGGAGGTGAGCAGTTCTTC. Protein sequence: CASSLGLAGLGGEQFF.

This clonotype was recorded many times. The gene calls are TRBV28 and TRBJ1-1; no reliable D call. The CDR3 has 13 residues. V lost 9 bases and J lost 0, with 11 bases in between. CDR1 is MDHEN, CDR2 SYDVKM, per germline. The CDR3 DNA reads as TGTGCCAGTGTGCTAGGTCTGAACACTGAAGCTTTCTTT. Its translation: CASVLGLNTEAFF.

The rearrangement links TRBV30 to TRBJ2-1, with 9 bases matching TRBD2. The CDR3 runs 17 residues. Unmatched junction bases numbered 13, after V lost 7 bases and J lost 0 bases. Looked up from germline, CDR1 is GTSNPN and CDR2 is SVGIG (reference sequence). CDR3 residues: CASPGNIAGDSYNEQFF. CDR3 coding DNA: TGTGCCTCCCCGGGAAATATAGCGGGAGACTCCTACAATGAGCAGTTCTTC. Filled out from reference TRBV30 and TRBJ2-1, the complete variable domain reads SQTIHQWPATLVQPVGSPLSLECTVEGTSNPNLYWYRQAAGRGLQLLFYSVGIGQISSEVPQNLSASRPQDRQFILSSKKLLLSDSGFYLCASPGNIAGDSYNEQFFGPGTRLTVL.

This CDR3 reads CSARGPQETQYF. The CDR3, as DNA: TGCAGCGCCAGGGGACCTCAAGAGACCCAGTACTTC. The chain combines TRBV29-1 with TRBJ2-5; D is possibly TRBD1 (6 bases). Germline V gene data show CDR1 as SQVTM and CDR2 as ANQGSEA. V was cut by 7 bases and J by 2 bases, with 11 bases left in between. This CDR3 is 12 amino acids long.